This T cell receptor (beta chain) comes out of a study of blood T cells in healthy people across ages. Study-level results: Changes seen in expanded clonotypes were possibly confounded by donor CMV status left unknown. Higher diversity and more naive CD4+ cells were features of long-lived donors, compared to aged donors.

Germline V gene sequence: CDR1 MNHNY, CDR2 SVGAGI (reference sequence). The CDR3 has 17 amino acids. Trimming removed 4 bases from V and 2 bases from J; junction bases left unmatched: 11. This clonotype showed up just a few times. Its matching antigen is unknown. A sample-barcoded 5' primer and a J-beta primer mix were used in a second PCR of roughly 7 to 11 cycles. TCRdb reprocessed the 5' RACE reads via MiXCR and lists one record per CDR3 protein. The sample lists 910,000 or so distinct CDR3 sequences, just over 50% occurring once. The chain employs TRBV6-6 and TRBJ2-5; TRBD2 aligns across 9 bases. This clonotype was obtained from a woman aged 60-75 years in good health. The sample consisted of blood. This CDR3 reads CASSSLGLASGQETQYF. DNA of the CDR3: TGTGCCAGCAGTTCCCTGGGACTAGCTTCTGGGCAAGAGACCCAGTACTTC.